Sequencing of this T cell receptor (beta chain) was carried out in a study of blood T cell repertoires in COVID-19. Study information: Nucleic acid was either cDNA or gDNA, and it came from T cells, B-cell-depleted T cells, or PBMCs.

Per the original data handling: It was from reference gene primer amplification that nucleated cell counts were estimated. Here immunoSEQ multiplex PCR was the method, and the copy in TCRdb shows in-frame clones only, minus some. V and J calls and clone size are copied from that table; D and trimming were computed from the DNA. The data contain 90,000 or so clones, over 75% of them seen just once; the ten biggest clones take up around 4%. The CDR3 loop spans 14 amino acids. The trim removed 8 bases at V and 5 bases at J, leaving 10 bases unmatched. In germline, CDR1 is MNHEY, CDR2 SVGAGI. This clonotype was sampled from a man in his sixties with acute or convalescent COVID-19. The sample was peripheral blood. The J gene is TRBJ1-1, the V gene TRBV6-5, with TRBD1 identical over 8 bases. DNA of the CDR3: TGTGCCAGCGGGGGACAGGCATCGTTGACTGAAGCTTTCTTT. Translated: CASGGQASLTEAFF.